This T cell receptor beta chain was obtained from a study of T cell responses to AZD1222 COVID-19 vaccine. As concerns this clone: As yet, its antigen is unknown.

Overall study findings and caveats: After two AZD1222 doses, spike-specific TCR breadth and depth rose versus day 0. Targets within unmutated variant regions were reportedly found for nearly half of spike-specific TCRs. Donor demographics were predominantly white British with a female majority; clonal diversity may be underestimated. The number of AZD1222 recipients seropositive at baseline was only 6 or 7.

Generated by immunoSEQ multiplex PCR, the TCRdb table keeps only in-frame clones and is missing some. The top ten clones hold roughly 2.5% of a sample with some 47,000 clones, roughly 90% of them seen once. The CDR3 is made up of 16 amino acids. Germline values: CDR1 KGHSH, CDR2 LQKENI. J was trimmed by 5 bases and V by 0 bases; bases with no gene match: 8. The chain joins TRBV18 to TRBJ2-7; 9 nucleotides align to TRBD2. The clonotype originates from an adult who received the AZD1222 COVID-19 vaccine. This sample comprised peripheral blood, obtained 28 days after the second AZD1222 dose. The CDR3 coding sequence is TGTGCCAGCTCACCACCGTCGGCTAGCGGGAACCACGAGCAGTACTTC. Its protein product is CASSPPSASGNHEQYF.